The 3 T cell receptor beta chains below come from one sample, sequenced in a study of blood T cell repertoires in COVID-19. Some clones are missing from TCRdb's copy, which holds only in-frame ones; the method was immunoSEQ multiplex PCR. The sample lists 250,000 or so clones, 91% occurring once. Specimen: PBMCs or T cells enriched from blood (not recorded which). Source of these receptors: a human donor in a cohort exposed to, infected with or recovered from COVID-19 (not recorded which). The donor label of this sample is uncertain.

The sample holds one count of this clone. The rearrangement uses TRBV7-9 and TRBJ1-2; no reliable D call. This CDR3 is 15 amino acids long. CDR1 and CDR2 (germline): SEHNR, FQNEAQ (reference sequence). With 2 bases removed from V and 2 bases from J, the gap between germline ends came to 12 bases. CDR3 protein: CASSLTWGANYGYTF. The CDR3 DNA follows: TGTGCCAGCAGCTTAACATGGGGAGCAAACTATGGCTACACCTTC.

The chain uses TRBV3-1 (or the pseudogene TRBV3-2) and TRBJ1-1; 7 bases are shared with TRBD1. The CDR3 has 16 residues. Looked up from germline, CDR1 is LGHDT and CDR2 is YNNKEL (reference sequence). The V and J ends lost 2 bases and 5 bases, in that order; junction bases with no gene match: 11. The CDR3 DNA is TGTGCCAGCAGCCAATGGCCTACAGGGGTCGGTACTGAAGCTTTCTTT. Protein product: CASSQWPTGVGTEAFF.

V and J are TRBV18 and TRBJ2-7; 9 positions match TRBD1. CDR1 is KGHSH, CDR2 LQKENI, per germline. The CDR3 has 14 residues. Trimming at V came to 5 bases and at J to 7 bases, leaving 9 bases not matched to a gene. The DNA of the CDR3 is TGTGCCAGCTCAACCTCCGGGACAGGGTTAGAGCAGTACTTC. It yields the protein CASSTSGTGLEQYF.